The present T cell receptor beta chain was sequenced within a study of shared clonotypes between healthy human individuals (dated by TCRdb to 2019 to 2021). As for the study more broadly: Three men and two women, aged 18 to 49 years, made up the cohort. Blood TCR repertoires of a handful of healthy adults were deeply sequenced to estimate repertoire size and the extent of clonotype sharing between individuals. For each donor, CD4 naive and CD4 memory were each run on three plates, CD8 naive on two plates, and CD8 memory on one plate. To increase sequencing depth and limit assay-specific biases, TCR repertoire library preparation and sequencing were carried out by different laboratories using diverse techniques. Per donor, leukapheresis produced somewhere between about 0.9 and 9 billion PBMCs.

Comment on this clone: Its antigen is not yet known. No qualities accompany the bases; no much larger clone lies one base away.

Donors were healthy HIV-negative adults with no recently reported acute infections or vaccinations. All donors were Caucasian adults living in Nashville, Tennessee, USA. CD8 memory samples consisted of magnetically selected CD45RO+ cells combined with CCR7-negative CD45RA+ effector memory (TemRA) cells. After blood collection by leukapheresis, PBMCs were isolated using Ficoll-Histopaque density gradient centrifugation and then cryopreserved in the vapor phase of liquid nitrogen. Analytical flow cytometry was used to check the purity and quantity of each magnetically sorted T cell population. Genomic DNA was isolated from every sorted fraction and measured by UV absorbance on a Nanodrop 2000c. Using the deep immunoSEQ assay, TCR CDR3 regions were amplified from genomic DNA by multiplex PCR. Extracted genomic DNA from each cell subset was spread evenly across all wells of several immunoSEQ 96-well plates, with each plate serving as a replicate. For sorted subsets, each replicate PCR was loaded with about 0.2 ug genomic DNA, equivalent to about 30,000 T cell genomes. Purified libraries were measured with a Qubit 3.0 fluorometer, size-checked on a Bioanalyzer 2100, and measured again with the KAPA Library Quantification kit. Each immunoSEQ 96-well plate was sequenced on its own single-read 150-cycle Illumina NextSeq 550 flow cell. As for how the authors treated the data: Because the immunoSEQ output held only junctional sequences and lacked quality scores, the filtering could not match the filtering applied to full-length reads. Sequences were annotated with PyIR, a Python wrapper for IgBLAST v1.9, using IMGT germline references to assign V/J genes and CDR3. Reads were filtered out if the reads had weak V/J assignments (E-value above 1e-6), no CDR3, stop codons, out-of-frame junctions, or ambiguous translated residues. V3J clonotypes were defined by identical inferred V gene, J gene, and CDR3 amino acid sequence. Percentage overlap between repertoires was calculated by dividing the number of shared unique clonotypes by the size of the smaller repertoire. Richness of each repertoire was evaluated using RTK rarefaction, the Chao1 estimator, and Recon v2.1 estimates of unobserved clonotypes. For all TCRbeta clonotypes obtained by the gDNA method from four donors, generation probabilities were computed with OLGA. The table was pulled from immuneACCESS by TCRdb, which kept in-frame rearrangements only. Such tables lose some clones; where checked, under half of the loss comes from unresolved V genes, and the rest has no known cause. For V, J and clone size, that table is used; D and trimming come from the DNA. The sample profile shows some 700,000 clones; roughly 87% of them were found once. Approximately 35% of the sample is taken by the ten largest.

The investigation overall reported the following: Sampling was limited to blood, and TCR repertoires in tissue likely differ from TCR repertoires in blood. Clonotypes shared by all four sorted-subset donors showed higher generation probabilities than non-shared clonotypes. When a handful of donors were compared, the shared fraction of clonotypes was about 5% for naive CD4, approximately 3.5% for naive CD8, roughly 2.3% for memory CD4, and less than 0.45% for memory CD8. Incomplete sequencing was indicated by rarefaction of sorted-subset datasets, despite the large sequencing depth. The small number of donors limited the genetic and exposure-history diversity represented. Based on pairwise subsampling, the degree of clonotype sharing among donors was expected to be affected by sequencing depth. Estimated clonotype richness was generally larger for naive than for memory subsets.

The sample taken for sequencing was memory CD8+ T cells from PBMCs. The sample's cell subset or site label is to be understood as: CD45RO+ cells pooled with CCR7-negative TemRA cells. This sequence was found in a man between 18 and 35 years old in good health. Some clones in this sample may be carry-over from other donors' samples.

The DNA reads as follows: TGTGCCAGTGCTAGGAGGGGCAACACCTACGAGCAGTACTTC. Translated, it gives CASARRGNTYEQYF. This receptor chain uses TRBV9 and TRBJ2-7; the best D guess is TRBD2, with 6 bases matching. The CDR3 numbers 14 residues from cysteine through phenylalanine. Only CDR3 DNA remains: 42 bases, in frame from the first base. Reading the germline V gene gives CDR1 SGDLS and CDR2 YYNGEE. V gives up 8 bases and J gives up 2 bases, and the segment between their germline ends measures 17 bases.